The sequence of this T cell receptor beta chain was determined in a study of OX40 agonist ivuxolimab in advanced cancers. Background on the study: Partial responses occurred in Three dose-escalation patients, one with hepatocellular carcinoma and two with cutaneous melanoma.

Germline V gene sequence: CDR1 SGHKS, CDR2 YYEKEE (reference sequence). The CDR3 has 14 residues. Assay: immunoSEQ multiplex PCR; the TCRdb copy retains only in-frame clones and omits some. Of tens of thousands of clones in the sample, approximately 94% were seen once. With regard to this clone: Its cognate antigen is unknown. One end of the junction does not line up with germline, which may come from a read error.

Overall study findings and caveats: Expanded clones were, on average, more numerous among CD8+ T cells than CD4+. Clonal expansion by week 6 occurred in CD4+ and CD8+ blood T cells (at 0.1 to 3.0 mg/kg). Some patients without response likewise showed low normalized clonal expansion.

The clonotype comes from an adult with an advanced solid tumor such as melanoma, head and neck, liver or kidney cancer. The chain links TRBV5-5 to TRBJ2-1; D is ambiguous. The specimen was CD4+ or CD8+ T cells sorted from blood, collected in a trial of the OX40 agonist ivuxolimab. In DNA form, the CDR3 reads TGTGCCAGCAGCTCTGTTGCCTCCTATAATGAGCAGTTCTTC. As protein: CASSSVASYNEQFF. The full variable domain, with the rest looked up from reference TRBV5-5 and TRBJ2-1, is DAGVTQSPTHLIKTRGQQVTLRCSPISGHKSVSWYQQVLGQGPQFIFQYYEKEERGRGNFPDRFSARQFPNYSSELNVNALLLGDSALYLCASSSVASYNEQFFGPGTRLTVL.